This T cell receptor beta chain is drawn from a study of T cell responses to AZD1222 COVID-19 vaccine. The CDR3 runs 15 residues. V was trimmed by 3 bases and J by 1 base, leaving 13 bases between them. The V gene's germline CDR1 is MGHRA and CDR2 YSYEKL. Libraries were prepared by immunoSEQ multiplex PCR; TCRdb keeps only in-frame clonotypes and omits some of them. The table lists approximately 89,000 clones, approximately 90% of them singletons. This clone was counted once. Sequenced material: peripheral blood, taken on day 0 of AZD1222 vaccination. The chain links TRBV4-1 to TRBJ2-7; a possible D gene is TRBD1 (6 bases). The sequence was obtained from an adult in good health. CDR3 DNA: TGCGCCAGCAGCCACCAGGGGCAGGGGTCCTACGAGCAGTACTTC. The encoded protein is CASSHQGQGSYEQYF.